These T cell receptor beta chains were read from a single sample in a study of cytomegalovirus exposure and HLA in healthy donors. Method: immunoSEQ multiplex PCR; TCRdb's copy keeps in-frame clones and lacks some. The sample has some 90,000 clones, approximately 80% seen once. The sequencing sample was made of PBMCs. Receptors were obtained from a man aged 25 to 45 in good health and CMV-seronegative. CDR3s include the opening cysteine and the closing phenylalanine or tryptophan. A D gene is named only where the DNA matches it firmly. Clone size is given for some rows only: seen once, a few or many times, or a class if the clone is expanded.

>TRBV30|14|NA|NA|TRBJ1-2
TGTGCCTGGAGTCAGGAGACAGGCCACTATGGCTACACCTTC
CAWSQETGHYGYTF
>TRBV7-9|14|TRBD1|NA|TRBJ1-2
TGTGCCAGCAGCCTTCAGGGGGCGCCTTATGGCTACACCTTC
CASSLQGAPYGYTF
>TRBV9|16|TRBD1|NA|TRBJ1-4
TGTGCCAGCAGCGTAGCTTTGGGACAGGGTAGTGAAAAACTGTTTTTT
CASSVALGQGSEKLFF
>TRBV5-1|15|TRBD1|few|TRBJ2-2
TGCGCCAGCAGCTGGGACAGGGAAGGGGCCGGGGAGCTGTTTTTT
CASSWDREGAGELFF
>TRBV4-2|16|TRBD2|NA|TRBJ2-3
TGTGCCAGCAGCCAAGGACTAGCGGGGGGGCCAGATACGCAGTATTTT
CASSQGLAGGPDTQYF
>TRBV30|13|NA|NA|TRBJ1-4
TGTGCCTGGAGGGTAGTTGGTATTGAAAAACTGTTTTTT
CAWRVVGIEKLFF
>TRBV12-5|17|NA|NA|TRBJ2-7
TGTGCTAGTGGTTTGGCCCAGCCGGGGGGACAGGCCTACGAGCAGTACTTC
CASGLAQPGGQAYEQYF
>TRBV19|13|NA|NA|TRBJ1-2
TGTGCCAGTAGTTCAGGGTTTTTATATGGCTACACCTTC
CASSSGFLYGYTF
>TRBV30|13|NA|NA|TRBJ1-1
TGTGCCTGGATGGGAGGTGCGAACACTGAAGCTTTCTTT
CAWMGGANTEAFF
>TRBV6-5|16|NA|NA|TRBJ1-6
TGTGCCAGCAGTTACTCGAGGGCGGTTGGTAATTCACCCCTCCACTTT
CASSYSRAVGNSPLHF
>TRBV28|13|NA|NA|TRBJ1-2
TGTGCCAGCAGCCTACAGCTTAACTATGGCTACACCTTC
CASSLQLNYGYTF
>TRBV15|15|NA|NA|TRBJ1-2
TGTGCCACCAGCAGAGATCGGGGGGGGCCCTATGGCTACACCTTC
CATSRDRGGPYGYTF
>TRBV4-2|16|TRBD1|NA|TRBJ1-5
TGTGCCAGCAGCCAAGACCGGACAGGGAGAGATCAGCCCCAGCATTTT
CASSQDRTGRDQPQHF
>TRBV29-1|13|NA|NA|TRBJ1-4
TGCAGCGCTAGACAGGCGACTAATGAAAAACTGTTTTTT
CSARQATNEKLFF
>TRBV11-2|12|NA|few|TRBJ2-3
TGTGCCAGCAGAAGAGGCACAGATACGCAGTATTTT
CASRRGTDTQYF
>TRBV19|14|TRBD1|once|TRBJ1-1
TGTGCCAGTAGTCCGGACAGGGGGTATGGTGAAGCTTTCTTT
CASSPDRGYGEAFF